This T cell receptor beta chain appears in the sequencing data of a study of HIV-infected patients and healthy controls. Whole-study results and caveats: The study did not determine the donors' HLA types. Mean usage of eight alpha and eight beta V genes differed significantly in HIV-infected patients versus controls. Healthy controls carried many MAIT alpha-chain CDR3s, while HIV+ repertoires had few.

All unsorted peripheral T cells were captured because whole blood was used without fractionation. Notes on this clonotype: Antigen: not known.

cDNA was made from 500 ng RNA using alpha and beta constant primers. Using multiplexing indices, alpha and beta chain libraries were generated apart by chain-specific third strand synthesis. A single primer pair per chain amplified all rearrangements, with per-molecule barcodes. One entry per CDR3 protein, called by TCRdb with MiXCR from the 5' RACE reads. Of about 16,000 distinct CDR3 sequences in the sample, 9.4% are singletons; the top ten hold about 5.1%. The CDR3 is 14 residues long. V lost 1 base and J lost 2, with 9 bases in between. The J gene is TRBJ2-7, the V gene TRBV12-3 or TRBV12-4; D not resolved. The sequence came from an adult in good health. The sequencing sample was made of blood. The CDR3 is CASSLDRRTYEQYF. CDR3 nucleotide sequence: TGTGCCAGCAGTTTAGATAGACGAACCTACGAGCAGTACTTC.